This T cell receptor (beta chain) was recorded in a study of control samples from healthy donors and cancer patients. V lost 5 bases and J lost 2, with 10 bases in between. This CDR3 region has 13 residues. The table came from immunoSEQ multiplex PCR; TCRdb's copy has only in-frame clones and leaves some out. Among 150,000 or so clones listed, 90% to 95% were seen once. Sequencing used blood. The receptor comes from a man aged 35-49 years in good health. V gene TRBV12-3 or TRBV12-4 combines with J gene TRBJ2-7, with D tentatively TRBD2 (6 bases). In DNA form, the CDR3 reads TGTGCCAGCAGTCTTGGGGGGACCTACGAGCAGTACTTC. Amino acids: CASSLGGTYEQYF.